Listed here are 6 T cell receptor beta chains from one sample, sequenced in a study of PD-L1 blockade in urothelial cancer. Assay used: immunoSEQ multiplex PCR; TCRdb lists only in-frame clones, some missing. Of 100,000 to 150,000 clones in the sample, more than 75% were seen once. Time point of the sample: peripheral blood 6 weeks after treatment start. Sequences were derived from PBMCs, sampled around atezolizumab (anti-PD-L1) treatment. All receptors derive from a man in his forties or fifties with urothelial cancer.

The chain uses TRBV4-1 and TRBJ1-6; D remains unclear. The germline V gene has CDR1 MGHRA and CDR2 YSYEKL. V was pared by 0 bases and J by 7 bases, with 7 bases between. The length of the CDR3 is 14 residues. CDR3 sequence: CASSQDLPNSPLHF. CDR3 sequence (DNA): TGCGCCAGCAGCCAAGATCTACCAAATTCACCCCTCCACTTT.

The chain couples TRBV6-1 to TRBJ2-7, with 11 positions matching TRBD2. The junction had 10 bases not matched to a gene; V was cut back by 2 bases and J by 4 bases. CDR1 and CDR2 from the germline V gene are MNHNS and SASEGT. This CDR3 region has 17 residues. In nucleotides, the CDR3 is TGTGCCAGCAGTGAAAGAATGTCAGGGACTAGCGGTTACGAGCAGTACTTC. Its translation: CASSERMSGTSGYEQYF.

The J gene is TRBJ2-3, the V gene TRBV4-1; no clear D gene. The V end was cut by 1 base, the J end by 10 bases, with 15 bases between. Germline CDR1 and CDR2: MGHRA and YSYEKL. The CDR3 loop spans 14 amino acids. CDR3 sequence reads: CASSQGLRGPAQYF. CDR3 nucleotide sequence: TGCGCCAGCAGCCAAGGGCTCCGTGGGCCCGCGCAGTATTTT.

The CDR3 DNA reads as TGTGCCAGCAGCCTGACTTATTTAGCGGGAGGGCGGAATGAGCAGTTCTTC. Translating gives CASSLTYLAGGRNEQFF. J is TRBJ2-1 and V is TRBV7-9; TRBD2 matches at 11 bases. J lost 7 bases, V lost 5 bases, and 13 bases had no gene match. Germline V CDR1 and CDR2: SEHNR, FQNEAQ (reference sequence). CDR3 length: 17 amino acids. Complete variable domain (other parts from reference TRBV7-9 and TRBJ2-1): DTGVSQNPRHKITKRGQNVTFRCDPISEHNRLYWYRQTLGQGPEFLTYFQNEAQLEKSRLLSDRFSAERPKGSFSTLEIQRTEQGDSAMYLCASSLTYLAGGRNEQFFGPGTRLTVL.

This chain uses TRBV9 with TRBJ2-1; D is possibly TRBD2 (7 bases). The CDR3 is made up of 16 amino acids. Germline V CDR1 and CDR2: SGDLS, YYNGEE. Between the trimmed V and J ends, which lost 6 bases and 2 bases, there was a span of 18 bases. The CDR3 DNA reads as TGTGCCAGCACCCGGGCGAAGGGGGGGCCCTACAATGAGCAGTTCTTC. It specifies CASTRAKGGPYNEQFF.

This chain joins TRBV5-5 and TRBJ1-6, with TRBD1 as a possible D gene (6 bases). Germline V CDR1 and CDR2: SGHKS, YYEKEE (reference sequence). Trimming took 3 bases from V and 10 from J, leaving 23 bases between them. The CDR3 is 17 amino acids. The CDR3: CASSSQGGARGMSPLHF. CDR3 nucleotides: TGTGCCAGCAGCTCCCAGGGTGGGGCAAGGGGGATGTCACCCCTCCACTTT.